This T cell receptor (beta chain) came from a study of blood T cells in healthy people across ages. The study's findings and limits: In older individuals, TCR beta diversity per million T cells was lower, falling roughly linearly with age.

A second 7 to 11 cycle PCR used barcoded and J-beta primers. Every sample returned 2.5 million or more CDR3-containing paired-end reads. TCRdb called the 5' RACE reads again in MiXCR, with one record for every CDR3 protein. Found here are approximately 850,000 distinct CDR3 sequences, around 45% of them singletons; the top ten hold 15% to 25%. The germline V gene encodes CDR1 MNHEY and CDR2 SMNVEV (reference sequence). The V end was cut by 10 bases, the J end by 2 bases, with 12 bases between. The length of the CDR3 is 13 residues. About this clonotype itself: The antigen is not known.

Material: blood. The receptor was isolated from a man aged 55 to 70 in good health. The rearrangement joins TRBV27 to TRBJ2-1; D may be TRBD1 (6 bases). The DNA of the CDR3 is TGTGCCACCTCGGACAGCCCCTACAATGAGCAGTTCTTC. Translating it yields CATSDSPYNEQFF.